The clone carrying this T cell receptor (beta chain) was seen at least ten times. Its antigen is unknown. The entry originates in a study of T cells in Graves' hyperthyroidism and ophthalmopathy. Study results and caveats: Prediction of ophthalmopathy progression came a median approximately 6 months pre-onset.

The germline V gene has CDR1 SGHRS and CDR2 YFSETQ. This CDR3 contains 15 residues. V lost 4 bases, J lost 4 bases, and 16 bases lay in between. TCR beta CDR3 regions were amplified from RNA transcripts. The TCR CDR3 was amplified in a first-round RT-PCR using the HTBI primer set. TCRdb reprocessed the multiplex PCR reads with MiXCR, giving one entry per CDR3 protein. Of fewer than 350,000 distinct CDR3 sequences detected, 21% appear once; the ten largest clones hold about 50%. This receptor was identified in a woman aged 50 to 60 with Graves' hyperthyroidism. Sequenced input: blood. J is TRBJ2-3 and V is TRBV5-1; the D gene is possibly TRBD2 (6 bases). The CDR3 DNA reads as TGCGCCAGCAGCCCAGAGACTAGGAGGGCAGATACGCAGTATTTT. This gives the protein CASSPETRRADTQYF.